This is a list of T cell receptor beta chains from one sample in a study of cytomegalovirus exposure and HLA in healthy donors. Using immunoSEQ multiplex PCR, the repertoire was profiled, and TCRdb retains in-frame clones only, with some absent. The table includes about 110,000 clones, around nine tenths detected once. Sample: PBMCs. These receptor sequences come from a woman between 18 and 30 years old in good health and CMV-seronegative. Each CDR3 is given with its conserved first and last residue. A D gene is named only where the DNA matches it firmly. Clone size appears in some rows only: once, few, many, or a class for an expanded clone.

abundance: .
v_gene: TRBV5-1
j_gene: TRBJ2-7
d_gene: TRBD1
CDR3aa: CASSGPGQGSYEQYF
CDR3nt: TGCGCCAGCAGCGGCCCGGGACAGGGTTCCTACGAGCAGTACTTC

abundance: .
v_gene: TRBV7-3
j_gene: TRBJ1-2
d_gene: .
CDR3aa: CASSPNHRVGYGYTF
CDR3nt: TGTGCCAGCAGTCCAAACCACAGGGTTGGCTATGGCTACACCTTC

abundance: .
v_gene: TRBV18
j_gene: TRBJ2-7
d_gene: TRBD1
CDR3aa: CASSSKQGAGYEQYF
CDR3nt: TGTGCCAGCTCATCAAAGCAGGGGGCAGGCTACGAGCAGTACTTC

abundance: .
v_gene: TRBV5-4
j_gene: TRBJ2-2
d_gene: .
CDR3aa: CASSSGGDAGELFF
CDR3nt: TGTGCCAGCAGCTCAGGAGGGGACGCCGGGGAGCTGTTTTTT

abundance: .
v_gene: TRBV7-2
j_gene: TRBJ2-1
d_gene: .
CDR3aa: CASSFDSGPRLNEQFF
CDR3nt: TGTGCCAGCAGCTTCGATAGCGGCCCGAGACTCAATGAGCAGTTCTTC

abundance: .
v_gene: TRBV25-1
j_gene: TRBJ2-3
d_gene: .
CDR3aa: CAPLRGGLTDTQYF
CDR3nt: TGTGCCCCTCTCCGAGGGGGTCTGACAGATACGCAGTATTTT

abundance: .
v_gene: TRBV28
j_gene: TRBJ1-2
d_gene: .
CDR3aa: CASSYTGYGYTF
CDR3nt: TGTGCCAGCAGCTACACAGGCTATGGCTACACCTTC

abundance: .
v_gene: TRBV5-6
j_gene: TRBJ2-2
d_gene: TRBD1
CDR3aa: CASSWDRNTGELFF
CDR3nt: TGTGCCAGCAGCTGGGACAGGAACACCGGGGAGCTGTTTTTT

abundance: once
v_gene: TRBV9
j_gene: TRBJ2-3
d_gene: TRBD2
CDR3aa: CASSVDGRLAGGGDTQYF
CDR3nt: TGTGCCAGCAGCGTAGATGGGAGACTAGCGGGAGGTGGAGATACGCAGTATTTT

abundance: .
v_gene: TRBV6-6
j_gene: TRBJ2-7
d_gene: .
CDR3aa: CASSYTYEQYF
CDR3nt: TGTGCCAGCAGTTATACCTACGAGCAGTACTTC

abundance: .
v_gene: TRBV6-6
j_gene: TRBJ2-1
d_gene: TRBD1
CDR3aa: CASSYSQGATDEQFF
CDR3nt: TGTGCCAGCAGTTACTCGCAGGGGGCGACGGATGAGCAGTTCTTC

abundance: few
v_gene: TRBV2
j_gene: TRBJ2-5
d_gene: TRBD2
CDR3aa: CASRTSGETQYF
CDR3nt: TGTGCCAGCAGGACTAGCGGGGAGACCCAGTACTTC

abundance: .
v_gene: TRBV4-2
j_gene: TRBJ2-1
d_gene: TRBD2
CDR3aa: CASSPTSGRANEQFF
CDR3nt: TGTGCCAGCAGTCCGACTAGCGGGAGGGCAAATGAGCAGTTCTTC

abundance: .
v_gene: TRBV7-9
j_gene: TRBJ2-1
d_gene: TRBD2
CDR3aa: CASSPRERGGYNEQFF
CDR3nt: TGTGCCAGCAGCCCACGCGAGCGGGGGGGCTACAATGAGCAGTTCTTC

abundance: once
v_gene: TRBV4-1
j_gene: TRBJ1-1
d_gene: TRBD1
CDR3aa: CASSQGSGGPEAFF
CDR3nt: TGCGCCAGCAGCCAAGGTTCAGGGGGCCCTGAAGCTTTCTTT

abundance: .
v_gene: TRBV5-1
j_gene: TRBJ2-6
d_gene: TRBD1
CDR3aa: CASSSDPGGRSGANVLTF
CDR3nt: TGCGCCAGCAGCTCAGACCCAGGGGGCCGCTCTGGGGCCAACGTCCTGACTTTC

abundance: few
v_gene: TRBV25-1
j_gene: TRBJ2-1
d_gene: TRBD1
CDR3aa: CASSEPGQGLNEQFF
CDR3nt: TGTGCCAGCAGTGAGCCGGGACAGGGTCTCAATGAGCAGTTCTTC

abundance: .
v_gene: TRBV4-2
j_gene: TRBJ2-1
d_gene: TRBD2
CDR3aa: CASSQEALAGAYEQFF
CDR3nt: TGTGCCAGCAGCCAAGAGGCTCTAGCGGGAGCCTATGAGCAGTTCTTC

abundance: .
v_gene: TRBV28
j_gene: TRBJ2-3
d_gene: TRBD1
CDR3aa: CASKQGELDTQYF
CDR3nt: TGTGCCAGTAAACAGGGGGAGTTAGATACGCAGTATTTT

abundance: .
v_gene: TRBV9
j_gene: TRBJ2-1
d_gene: TRBD2
CDR3aa: CASSDSSGLAAYNEQFF
CDR3nt: TGTGCCAGCAGCGACAGCTCGGGACTAGCGGCTTACAATGAGCAGTTCTTC

abundance: .
v_gene: TRBV7-9
j_gene: TRBJ1-5
d_gene: TRBD1
CDR3aa: CASSPTGVDYSNQPQHF
CDR3nt: TGTGCCAGCAGCCCTACAGGGGTCGACTATAGCAATCAGCCCCAGCATTTT

abundance: .
v_gene: TRBV5-1
j_gene: TRBJ2-7
d_gene: TRBD2
CDR3aa: CASSPGLAPSYEQYF
CDR3nt: TGCGCCAGCAGCCCGGGACTAGCGCCCTCCTACGAGCAGTACTTC

abundance: .
v_gene: TRBV18
j_gene: TRBJ2-1
d_gene: TRBD2
CDR3aa: CASSLGLADFSRDEQFF
CDR3nt: TGTGCCAGCTCACTGGGACTAGCGGACTTTAGCCGCGATGAGCAGTTCTTC

abundance: .
v_gene: TRBV5-1
j_gene: TRBJ2-1
d_gene: TRBD2
CDR3aa: CASRSGTSVNNEQFF
CDR3nt: TGCGCCAGCAGATCCGGGACTAGCGTGAACAATGAGCAGTTCTTC

abundance: .
v_gene: TRBV19
j_gene: TRBJ2-1
d_gene: TRBD2
CDR3aa: CATYSGTSRNEQFF
CDR3nt: TGTGCCACCTACTCGGGGACTAGCCGCAATGAGCAGTTCTTC

abundance: .
v_gene: TRBV19
j_gene: TRBJ2-2
d_gene: .
CDR3aa: CASTPLGVTGELFF
CDR3nt: TGTGCCAGTACCCCTCTTGGAGTAACCGGGGAGCTGTTTTTT

abundance: .
v_gene: TRBV5-4
j_gene: TRBJ1-4
d_gene: TRBD1
CDR3aa: CASSPTGDGNEKLFF
CDR3nt: TGTGCCAGCAGCCCCACAGGGGATGGCAATGAAAAACTGTTTTTT

abundance: .
v_gene: TRBV5-1
j_gene: TRBJ1-4
d_gene: .
CDR3aa: CASSQGPLGDGEKLFF
CDR3nt: TGCGCCAGCAGCCAGGGGCCGCTGGGGGATGGAGAAAAACTGTTTTTT

abundance: .
v_gene: TRBV10-3
j_gene: TRBJ1-1
d_gene: TRBD1
CDR3aa: CAMRQGLNTEAFF
CDR3nt: TGTGCCATGAGACAGGGCCTGAACACTGAAGCTTTCTTT

abundance: .
v_gene: TRBV4-2
j_gene: TRBJ2-7
d_gene: TRBD2
CDR3aa: CASSQEGLAGTYEQYF
CDR3nt: TGTGCCAGCAGCCAAGAGGGGCTAGCGGGAACCTACGAGCAGTACTTC

abundance: .
v_gene: TRBV4-2
j_gene: TRBJ2-1
d_gene: .
CDR3aa: CASSQAQYNEQFF
CDR3nt: TGTGCCAGCAGCCAAGCACAATACAATGAGCAGTTCTTC

abundance: .
v_gene: TRBV4-1
j_gene: TRBJ1-2
d_gene: .
CDR3aa: CASSQAKGVTYGYTF
CDR3nt: TGCGCCAGCAGCCAAGCTAAAGGGGTCACCTATGGCTACACCTTC

abundance: few
v_gene: TRBV13
j_gene: TRBJ2-7
d_gene: .
CDR3aa: CASSPPSGGLSYEQYF
CDR3nt: TGTGCCAGCAGCCCCCCCAGCGGTGGCCTTTCCTACGAGCAGTACTTC

abundance: .
v_gene: TRBV4-3
j_gene: TRBJ2-6
d_gene: .
CDR3aa: CASSQDEGAGANVLTF
CDR3nt: TGCGCCAGCAGCCAAGATGAGGGGGCTGGGGCCAACGTCCTGACTTTC

abundance: .
v_gene: TRBV14
j_gene: TRBJ2-7
d_gene: .
CDR3aa: CASSPGEGRYEQYF
CDR3nt: TGTGCCAGCAGCCCCGGTGAGGGAAGATACGAGCAGTACTTC

abundance: .
v_gene: TRBV4-2
j_gene: TRBJ2-3
d_gene: .
CDR3aa: CASSQDPASGTDTQYF
CDR3nt: TGTGCCAGCAGCCAAGATCCGGCTAGCGGCACAGATACGCAGTATTTT

abundance: .
v_gene: TRBV6-5
j_gene: TRBJ2-7
d_gene: .
CDR3aa: CASSYSMGSYEQYF
CDR3nt: TGTGCCAGCAGTTACTCGATGGGGAGTTACGAGCAGTACTTC

abundance: .
v_gene: TRBV6-6
j_gene: TRBJ1-5
d_gene: TRBD1
CDR3aa: CASSYEGTGNQPQHF
CDR3nt: TGTGCCAGCAGTTACGAAGGGACAGGGAATCAGCCCCAGCATTTT

abundance: .
v_gene: TRBV7-3
j_gene: TRBJ2-5
d_gene: .
CDR3aa: CASSFYGPQETQYF
CDR3nt: TGTGCCAGCAGCTTTTATGGCCCCCAAGAGACCCAGTACTTC

abundance: .
v_gene: TRBV6-6
j_gene: TRBJ2-4
d_gene: .
CDR3aa: CASRHIYRTAKNIQYF
CDR3nt: TGTGCCAGCAGACACATCTACAGGACGGCTAAAAACATTCAGTACTTC

abundance: .
v_gene: TRBV4-3
j_gene: TRBJ2-7
d_gene: .
CDR3aa: CASSGQGHYEQYF
CDR3nt: TGCGCCAGCAGCGGGCAGGGACACTACGAGCAGTACTTC

abundance: .
v_gene: TRBV30
j_gene: TRBJ1-5
d_gene: TRBD1
CDR3aa: CAWSVDRVNQPQHF
CDR3nt: TGTGCCTGGAGTGTCGACAGGGTCAATCAGCCCCAGCATTTT

abundance: once
v_gene: TRBV6-4
j_gene: TRBJ1-1
d_gene: .
CDR3aa: CASSDFMNTEAFF
CDR3nt: TGTGCCAGCAGTGACTTCATGAACACTGAAGCTTTCTTT